This T cell receptor beta chain was observed in a study of cytomegalovirus exposure and HLA in healthy donors. Points from the study as a whole: A later analysis linked a missense DCLRE1C variant to TCR beta V- and J-gene trimming. The CMV antigen specificity of a few CMV-associated chains was confirmed through in vitro analysis.

Trimming took 3 bases from V and 9 from J, leaving 17 bases between them. Germline V lookup: CDR1 SGDLS, CDR2 YYNGEE. The CDR3 has 14 amino acids. Only one count was recorded for this clone. What it binds is not known. The PCR was carried out with 60 Vbeta primers and 13 Jbeta primers. Method: immunoSEQ multiplex PCR; TCRdb's copy keeps in-frame clones and lacks some. The sample contains about 180,000 clones, roughly 77% of which appear only once. The chain employs TRBV9 and TRBJ2-3; D is undetermined. Source material: PBMCs. The receptor's source is a woman in her twenties or thirties in good health and CMV-seropositive. The CDR3 region is CASSADLQPGTQYF. The DNA of the CDR3 is TGTGCCAGCAGCGCCGACCTCCAGCCAGGAACGCAGTATTTT.